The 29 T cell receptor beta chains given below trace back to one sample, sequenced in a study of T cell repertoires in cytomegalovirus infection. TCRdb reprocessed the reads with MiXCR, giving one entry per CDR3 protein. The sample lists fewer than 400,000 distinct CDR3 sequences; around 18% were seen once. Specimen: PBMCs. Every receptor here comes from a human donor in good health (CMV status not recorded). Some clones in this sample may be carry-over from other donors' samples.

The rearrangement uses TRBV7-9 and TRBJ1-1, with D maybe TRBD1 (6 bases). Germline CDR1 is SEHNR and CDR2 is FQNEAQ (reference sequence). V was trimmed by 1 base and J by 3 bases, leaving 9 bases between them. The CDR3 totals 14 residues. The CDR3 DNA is TGTGCCAGCAGCTTAGAACAGGGAGACACTGAAGCTTTCTTT. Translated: CASSLEQGDTEAFF.

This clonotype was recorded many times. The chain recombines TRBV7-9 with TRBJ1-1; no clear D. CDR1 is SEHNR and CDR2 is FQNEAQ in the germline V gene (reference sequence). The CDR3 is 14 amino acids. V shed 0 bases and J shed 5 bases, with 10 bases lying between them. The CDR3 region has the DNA TGTGCCAGCAGCTTAGCGTGGGGTTTTACTGAAGCTTTCTTT. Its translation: CASSLAWGFTEAFF. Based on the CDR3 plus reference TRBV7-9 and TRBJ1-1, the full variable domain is DTGVSQNPRHKITKRGQNVTFRCDPISEHNRLYWYRQTLGQGPEFLTYFQNEAQLEKSRLLSDRFSAERPKGSFSTLEIQRTEQGDSAMYLCASSLAWGFTEAFFGQGTRLTVV.

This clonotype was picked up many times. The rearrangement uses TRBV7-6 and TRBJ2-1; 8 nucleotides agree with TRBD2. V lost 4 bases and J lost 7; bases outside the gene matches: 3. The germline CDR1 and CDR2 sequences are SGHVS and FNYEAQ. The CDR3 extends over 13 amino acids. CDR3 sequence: CASSYSGSNEQFF. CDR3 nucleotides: TGTGCCAGCAGCTACAGCGGGAGTAATGAGCAGTTCTTC. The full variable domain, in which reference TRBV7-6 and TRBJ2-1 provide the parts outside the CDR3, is GAGVSQSPRYKVTKRGQDVALRCDPISGHVSLYWYRQALGQGPEFLTYFNYEAQQDKSGLPNDRFSAERPEGSISTLTIQRTEQRDSAMYRCASSYSGSNEQFFGPGTRLTVL.

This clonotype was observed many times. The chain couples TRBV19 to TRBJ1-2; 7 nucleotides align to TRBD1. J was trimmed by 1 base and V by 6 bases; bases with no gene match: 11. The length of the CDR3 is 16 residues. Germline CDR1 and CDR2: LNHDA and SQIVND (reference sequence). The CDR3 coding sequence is TGTGCCAGTAGGCCCACAGGGGAGGCGCTTAACTATGGCTACACCTTC. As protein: CASRPTGEALNYGYTF.

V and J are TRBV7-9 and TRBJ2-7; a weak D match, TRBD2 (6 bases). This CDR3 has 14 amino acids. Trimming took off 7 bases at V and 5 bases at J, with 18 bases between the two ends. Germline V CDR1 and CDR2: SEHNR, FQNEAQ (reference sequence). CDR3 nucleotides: TGTGCCAGCACATACGGATGGGAGGACAACGAGCAGTACTTC. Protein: CASTYGWEDNEQYF.

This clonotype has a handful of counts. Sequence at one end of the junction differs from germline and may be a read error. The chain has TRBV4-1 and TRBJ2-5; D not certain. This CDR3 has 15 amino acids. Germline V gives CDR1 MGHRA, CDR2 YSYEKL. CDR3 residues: CASSLQEGATETQYF. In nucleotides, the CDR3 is TGTGCCAGCAGCCTTCAGGAAGGAGCCACGGAGACCCAGTACTTC.

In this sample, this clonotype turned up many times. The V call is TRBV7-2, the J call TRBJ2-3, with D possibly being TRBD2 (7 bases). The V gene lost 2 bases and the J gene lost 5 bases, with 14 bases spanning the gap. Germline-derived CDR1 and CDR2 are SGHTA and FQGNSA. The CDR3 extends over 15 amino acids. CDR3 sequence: CASSLLAGAEDTQYF. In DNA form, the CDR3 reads TGTGCCAGCAGCTTACTCGCGGGGGCCGAAGATACGCAGTATTTT.

In DNA, the CDR3 is TGCAGTGCTAGGGGACTAGCGGGGGGGAGGGTCTACGAGCAGTACTTC. It yields the protein CSARGLAGGRVYEQYF. V is TRBV20-1 and J is TRBJ2-7, with 16 bases lining up with TRBD2. The trim removed 3 bases at V and 3 bases at J, leaving 5 bases unmatched. The V gene's germline CDR1 is DFQATT and CDR2 SNEGSKA (reference sequence). The CDR3 extends over 16 amino acids.

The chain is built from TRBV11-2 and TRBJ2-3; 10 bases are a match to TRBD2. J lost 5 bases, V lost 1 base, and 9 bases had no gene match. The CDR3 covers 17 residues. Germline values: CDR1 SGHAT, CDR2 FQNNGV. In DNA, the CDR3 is TGTGCCAGCAGCTTAGGTTTAGCGGGGGGTGGTCAAGATACGCAGTATTTT. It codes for CASSLGLAGGGQDTQYF.

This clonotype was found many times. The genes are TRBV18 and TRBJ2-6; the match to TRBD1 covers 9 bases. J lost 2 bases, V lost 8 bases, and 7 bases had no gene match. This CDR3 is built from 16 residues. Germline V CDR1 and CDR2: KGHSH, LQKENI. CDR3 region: CASRGQGHTGANVLTF. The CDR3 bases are TGTGCCAGCCGGGGACAGGGCCACACTGGGGCCAACGTCCTGACTTTC.

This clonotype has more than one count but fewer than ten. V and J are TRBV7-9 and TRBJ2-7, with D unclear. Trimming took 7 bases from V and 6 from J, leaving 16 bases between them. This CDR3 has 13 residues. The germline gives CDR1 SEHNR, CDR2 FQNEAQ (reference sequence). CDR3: CASNEILRGEQYF. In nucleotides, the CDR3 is TGTGCCAGCAACGAGATACTACGAGGCGAGCAGTACTTC. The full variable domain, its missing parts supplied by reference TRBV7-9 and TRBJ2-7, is DTGVSQNPRHKITKRGQNVTFRCDPISEHNRLYWYRQTLGQGPEFLTYFQNEAQLEKSRLLSDRFSAERPKGSFSTLEIQRTEQGDSAMYLCASNEILRGEQYFGPGTRLTVT.

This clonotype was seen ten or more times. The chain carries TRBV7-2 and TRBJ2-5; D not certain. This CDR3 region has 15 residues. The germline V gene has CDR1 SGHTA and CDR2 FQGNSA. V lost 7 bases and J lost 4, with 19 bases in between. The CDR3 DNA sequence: TGTGCCAGCACCTTGGCAGCTTCTCAAGGAGAGACCCAGTACTTC. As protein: CASTLAASQGETQYF.

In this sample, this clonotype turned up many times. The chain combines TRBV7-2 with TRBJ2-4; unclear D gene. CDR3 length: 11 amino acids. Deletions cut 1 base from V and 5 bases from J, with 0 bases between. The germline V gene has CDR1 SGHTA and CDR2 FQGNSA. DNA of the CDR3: TGTGCCAGCAGCTTAGAAAACATTCAGTACTTC. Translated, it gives CASSLENIQYF.

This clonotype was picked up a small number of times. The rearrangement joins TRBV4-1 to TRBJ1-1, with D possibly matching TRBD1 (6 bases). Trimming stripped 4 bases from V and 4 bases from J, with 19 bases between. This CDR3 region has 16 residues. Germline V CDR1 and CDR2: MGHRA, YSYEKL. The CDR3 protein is CASSPSGQGMGTEAFF. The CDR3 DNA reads TGCGCCAGCAGCCCCTCAGGTCAGGGGATGGGCACTGAAGCTTTCTTT.

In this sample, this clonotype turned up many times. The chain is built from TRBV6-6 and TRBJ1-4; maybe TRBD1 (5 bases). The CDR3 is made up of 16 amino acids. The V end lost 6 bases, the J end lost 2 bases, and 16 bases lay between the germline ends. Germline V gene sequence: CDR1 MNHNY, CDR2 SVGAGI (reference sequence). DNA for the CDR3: TGTGCCAGCAGACTCGGGGGGGGATGGACTAATGAAAAACTGTTTTTT. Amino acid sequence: CASRLGGGWTNEKLFF.

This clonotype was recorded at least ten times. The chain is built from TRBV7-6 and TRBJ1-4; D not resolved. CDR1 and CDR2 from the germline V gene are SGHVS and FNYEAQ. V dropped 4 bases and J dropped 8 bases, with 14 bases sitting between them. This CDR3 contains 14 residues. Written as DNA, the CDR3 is TGTGCCAGCAGCTCAGACGGGGAGGGCGAAAAACTGTTTTTT. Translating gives CASSSDGEGEKLFF.

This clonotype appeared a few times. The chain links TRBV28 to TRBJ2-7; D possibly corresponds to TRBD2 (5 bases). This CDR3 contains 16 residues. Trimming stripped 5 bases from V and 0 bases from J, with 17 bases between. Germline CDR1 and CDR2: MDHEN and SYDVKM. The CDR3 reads CASSPSGGASSYEQYF. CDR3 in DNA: TGTGCCAGCAGTCCCAGCGGCGGCGCCAGCTCCTACGAGCAGTACTTC.

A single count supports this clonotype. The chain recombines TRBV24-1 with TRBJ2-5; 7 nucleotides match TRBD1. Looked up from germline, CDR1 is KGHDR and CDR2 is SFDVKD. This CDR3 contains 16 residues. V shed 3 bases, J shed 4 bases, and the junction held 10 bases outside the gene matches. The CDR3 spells CATSDTNIRGLETQYF. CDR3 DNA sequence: TGTGCCACCAGTGATACTAATATTAGGGGGCTAGAGACCCAGTACTTC.

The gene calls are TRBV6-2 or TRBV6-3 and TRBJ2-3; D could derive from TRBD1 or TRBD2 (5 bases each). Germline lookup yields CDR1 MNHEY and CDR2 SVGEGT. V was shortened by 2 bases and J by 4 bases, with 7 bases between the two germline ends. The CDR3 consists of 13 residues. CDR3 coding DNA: TGTGCCAGCAGTTACGGGGACGCAGATACGCAGTATTTT. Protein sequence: CASSYGDADTQYF.

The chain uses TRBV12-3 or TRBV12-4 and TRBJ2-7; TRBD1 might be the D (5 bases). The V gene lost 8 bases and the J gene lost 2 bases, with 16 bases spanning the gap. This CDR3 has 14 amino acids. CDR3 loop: CASSPGYDTYEQYF. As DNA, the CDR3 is TGTGCCAGCTCTCCAGGGTATGATACCTACGAGCAGTACTTC.

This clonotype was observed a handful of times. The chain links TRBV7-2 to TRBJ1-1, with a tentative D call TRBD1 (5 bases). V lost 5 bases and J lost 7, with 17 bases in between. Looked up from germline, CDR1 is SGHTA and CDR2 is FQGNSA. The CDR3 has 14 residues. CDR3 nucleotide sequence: TGTGCCAGCAGCCCAGGAGGATGGGGGGGTGAAGCTTTCTTT. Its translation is CASSPGGWGGEAFF.

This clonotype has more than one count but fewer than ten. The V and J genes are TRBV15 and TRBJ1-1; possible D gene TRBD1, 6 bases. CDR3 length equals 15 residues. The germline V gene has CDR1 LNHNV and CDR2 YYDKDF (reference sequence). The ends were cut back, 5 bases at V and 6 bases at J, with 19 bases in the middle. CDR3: CATSLIMGATAEAFF. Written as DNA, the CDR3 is TGTGCCACCAGCCTGATTATGGGGGCAACGGCTGAAGCTTTCTTT.

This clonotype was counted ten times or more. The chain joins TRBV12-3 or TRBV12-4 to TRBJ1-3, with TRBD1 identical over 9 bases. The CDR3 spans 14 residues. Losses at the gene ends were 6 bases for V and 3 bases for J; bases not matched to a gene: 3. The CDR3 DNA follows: TGTGCCAGCAGGAACAGGGGGCTTGGAAACACCATATATTTT. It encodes CASRNRGLGNTIYF.

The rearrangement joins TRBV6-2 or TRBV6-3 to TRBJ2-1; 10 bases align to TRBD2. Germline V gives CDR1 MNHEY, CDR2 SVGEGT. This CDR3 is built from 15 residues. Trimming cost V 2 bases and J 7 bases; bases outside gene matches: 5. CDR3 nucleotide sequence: TGTGCCAGCAGTTACACTGGGACTAGCGTTAATGAGCAGTTCTTC. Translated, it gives CASSYTGTSVNEQFF.

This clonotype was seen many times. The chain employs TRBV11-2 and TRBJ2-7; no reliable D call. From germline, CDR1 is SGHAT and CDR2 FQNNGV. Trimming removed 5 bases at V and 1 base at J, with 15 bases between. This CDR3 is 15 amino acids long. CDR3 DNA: TGTGCCAGCAGCGAATTTGAGCAAAGGTCCTACGAGCAGTACTTC. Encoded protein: CASSEFEQRSYEQYF.

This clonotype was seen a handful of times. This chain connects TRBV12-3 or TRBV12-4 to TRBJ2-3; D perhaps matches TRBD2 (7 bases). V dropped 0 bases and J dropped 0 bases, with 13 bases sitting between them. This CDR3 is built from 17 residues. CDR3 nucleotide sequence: TGTGCCAGCAGTTTAGCGAGGGGGGGCTCTAGCACAGATACGCAGTATTTT. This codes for CASSLARGGSSTDTQYF.

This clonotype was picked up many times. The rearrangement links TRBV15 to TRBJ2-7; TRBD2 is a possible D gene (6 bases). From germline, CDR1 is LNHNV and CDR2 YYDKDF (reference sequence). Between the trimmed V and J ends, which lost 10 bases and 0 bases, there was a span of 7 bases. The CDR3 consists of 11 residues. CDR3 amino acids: CASGNSYEQYF. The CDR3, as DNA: TGTGCCAGCGGGAACTCCTACGAGCAGTACTTC.

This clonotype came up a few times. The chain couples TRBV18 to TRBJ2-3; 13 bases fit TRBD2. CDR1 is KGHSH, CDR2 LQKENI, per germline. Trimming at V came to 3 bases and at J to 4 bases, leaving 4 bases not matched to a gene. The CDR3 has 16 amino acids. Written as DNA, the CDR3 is TGTGCCAGCTCACCGGGACTAGCGGGAACCGCAGATACGCAGTATTTT. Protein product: CASSPGLAGTADTQYF.

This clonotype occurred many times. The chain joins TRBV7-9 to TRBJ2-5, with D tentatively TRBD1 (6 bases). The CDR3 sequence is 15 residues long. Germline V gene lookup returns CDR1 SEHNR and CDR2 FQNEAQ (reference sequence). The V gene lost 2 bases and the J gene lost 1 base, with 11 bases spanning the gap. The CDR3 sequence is CASSLLGRGQETQYF. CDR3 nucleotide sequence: TGTGCCAGCAGCTTACTCGGCAGGGGCCAAGAGACCCAGTACTTC.